The entry below describes one T cell receptor beta chain. Its recognized antigen is unknown. Nothing much larger sits one base from this clone, and base qualities are not available. To demonstrate the VDJtools post-analysis software, TCR beta repertoires were profiled from the peripheral blood of 13 young patients with multiple sclerosis. The multiple sclerosis patients were children and adolescents between roughly 6 and 16 years of age. This sample was taken from a study of post-analysis software for immune sequencing data (dated by TCRdb to 2013 to 2016). With regard to the full study: The recorded disease courses included relapsing-remitting, secondary progressive and progressive-relapsing multiple sclerosis, and some patients had no subtype annotation. The patient repertoires were compared against approximately ten previously published healthy control repertoires obtained from donors aged about 6 to 28 years. A subset of samples was prepared in parallel using single-end sample barcoding, then pooled and co-amplified after Illumina adapter ligation. Beyond this particular receptor, the publication reports: Roughly 5 TRBV segments, including TRBV5-6, TRBV5-1 and TRBV20-1, were significantly more frequent in patients than controls. Strong co-clustering of samples prepared in the same batch was shown by direct clustering with F measure, prompting a batch-effect correction. The control group was slightly older than the multiple sclerosis patient group. Significantly lower normalized Chao1 diversity was found in multiple sclerosis patients than in controls, suggesting substantial peripheral T-cell clonal expansion.

Spanning cysteine to phenylalanine, the CDR3 consists of 13 amino acids. Solely the CDR3 DNA is kept, with 39 bases framed from the first base. From the germline V gene, CDR1 is MNHEY and CDR2 is SVGAGI. Library preparation used PCR. Sequencing was carried out with an Illumina HiSeq 2500. Unique molecular identifiers were incorporated into TCR beta cDNA libraries to reduce PCR and sequencing biases. Roughly 0.5 million cDNA molecules were obtained per 1 to 10 million input T cells, so each molecule approximated one T cell. The same protocol used for the earlier healthy control dataset was applied to prepare and sequence the patient libraries. Within a given batch, samples were prepared together, multiplexed and sequenced on the same HiSeq lane. Concerning the study's data processing: Raw barcoded reads were processed with MIGEC, discarding single-read molecular identifier groups before consensus assembly and CDR3 extraction. VDJtools was used for post-analysis of the clonotype tables, and diversity was normalized by down-sampling every dataset to the size of the smallest sample. To correct batch-related cross-sample contamination, repertoire overlap clustering matched CDR3 amino acid sequences but not nucleotide sequences. Starting from the raw public reads, TCRdb applied fastp trimming at Q25, assembled clones with MiXCR and retained in-frame beta chains. Records with the same CDR3 protein are collapsed into one entry carrying the most frequent genes and DNA. The V and J calls shown here were made by TCRdb, not taken from the authors' results. The table for this sample lists approximately 570,000 distinct CDR3 sequences; roughly 46% of them were counted only once. In total, the top ten clones hold 1.7% of the sample.

Sequenced sample: blood. The chain couples TRBV6-5 to TRBJ2-7; TRBD1 might be the D gene, on 5 matching bases. The DNA end favors TRBJ2-5, so the J call may be wrong. This receptor was identified in a girl aged 10 to 17 with multiple sclerosis. The CDR3 reads as follows: CASSSQGVETQYF. DNA sequence: TGTGCCAGCAGTTCCCAGGGTGTGGAGACCCAGTACTTC.